This TCR beta chain was sequenced in a study of Ad26.COV2.S vaccination and SARS-CoV-2 variants. About the research overall: Donor was in the COV1001 Ad26.COV2.S trial arm. Study conclusions and caveats: Spike-specific CD8+ and CD4+ T cell responses reportedly showed substantial breadth after vaccination.

The treatment was: roughly 20 received Ad26.COV2.S at low or high dose, single or two shots; several received placebo; per-sample allocation not given. Specimen acquisition occurred on day 63 following the initial vaccine or placebo injection. Ad26 vector vaccine expressed Wuhan-strain SARS-CoV-2 spike. Only in-frame clones appear in the TCRdb table, and some are missing; sequencing was by immunoSEQ multiplex PCR. The table shows about 350,000 clones, with around nine tenths occurring only once. A note on this clone: Its antigen is not known.

This specimen was peripheral blood, taken in a trial of Ad26.COV2.S vaccine versus placebo. The receptor was derived from a person between 18 and 65 years old who received the Ad26.COV2.S COVID-19 vaccine or a placebo.

The CDR3 nucleotides are TGTGCCAGCCTAAAAGAGACCCAGTACTTC. This codes for CASLKETQYF. The chain combines TRBV6-5 with TRBJ2-5; no clear D gene. The CDR3 contains 10 residues. The ends were cut back, 8 bases at V and 3 bases at J, with 4 bases in the middle. The germline V gene has CDR1 MNHEY and CDR2 SVGAGI.